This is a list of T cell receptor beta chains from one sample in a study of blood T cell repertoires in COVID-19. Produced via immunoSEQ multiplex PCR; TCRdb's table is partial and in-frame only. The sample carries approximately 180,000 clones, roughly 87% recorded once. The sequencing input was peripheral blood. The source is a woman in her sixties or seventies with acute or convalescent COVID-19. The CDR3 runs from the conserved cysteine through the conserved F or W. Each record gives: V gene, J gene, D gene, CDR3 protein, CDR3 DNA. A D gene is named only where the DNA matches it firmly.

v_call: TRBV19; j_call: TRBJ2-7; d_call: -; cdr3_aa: CASSLQTEAYEQYF; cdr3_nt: TGTGCCAGTAGTCTCCAGACGGAGGCCTACGAGCAGTACTTC
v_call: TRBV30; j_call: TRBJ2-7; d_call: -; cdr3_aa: CAWSDRAYEQYF; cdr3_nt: TGTGCCTGGAGCGACAGAGCCTACGAGCAGTACTTC
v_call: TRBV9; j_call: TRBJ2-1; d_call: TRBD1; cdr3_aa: CASSVGPDEGAVEQFF; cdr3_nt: TGTGCCAGCAGCGTAGGTCCTGATGAGGGGGCGGTTGAGCAGTTCTTC
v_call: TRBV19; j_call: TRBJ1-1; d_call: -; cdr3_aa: CASSQGFTEAFF; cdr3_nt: TGTGCCAGTAGTCAGGGGTTCACTGAAGCTTTCTTT
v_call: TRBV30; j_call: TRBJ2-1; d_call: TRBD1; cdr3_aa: CAWSVGTGGDEQFF; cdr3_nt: TGTGCCTGGAGTGTCGGGACAGGGGGTGATGAGCAGTTCTTC
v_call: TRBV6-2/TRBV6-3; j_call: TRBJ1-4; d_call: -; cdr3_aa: CASSYSGRLNEKLFF; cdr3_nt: TGTGCCAGCAGTTACTCGGGGCGCTTAAACGAAAAACTGTTTTTT
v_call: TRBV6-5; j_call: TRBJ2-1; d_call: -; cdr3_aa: CASRLDWEQFF; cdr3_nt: TGTGCCAGCAGACTAGACTGGGAGCAGTTCTTC
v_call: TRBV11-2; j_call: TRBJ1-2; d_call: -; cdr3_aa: CASSSTLGSGYGYTF; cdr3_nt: TGTGCCAGCAGCTCCACCTTGGGATCGGGATATGGCTACACCTTC
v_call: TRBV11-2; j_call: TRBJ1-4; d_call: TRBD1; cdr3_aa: CASSRRGQSNEKLFF; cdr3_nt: TGTGCCAGCAGCCGGCGGGGACAGAGTAATGAAAAACTGTTTTTT
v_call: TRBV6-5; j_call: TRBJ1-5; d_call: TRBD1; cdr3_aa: CASSITGGRQPQHF; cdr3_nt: TGTGCCAGCAGCATCACAGGGGGTCGTCAGCCCCAGCATTTT
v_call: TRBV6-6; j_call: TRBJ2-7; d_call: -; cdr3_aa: CASSFGGSYEQYF; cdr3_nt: TGTGCCAGCAGTTTCGGGGGTTCCTACGAGCAGTACTTC
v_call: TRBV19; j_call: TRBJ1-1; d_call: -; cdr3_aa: CASQTPGLNTEAFF; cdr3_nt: TGTGCCAGTCAGACACCAGGGTTGAACACTGAAGCTTTCTTT
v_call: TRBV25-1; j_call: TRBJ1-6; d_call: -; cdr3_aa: CASSDTGQGVGPLHF; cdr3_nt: TGTGCCAGCAGTGATACCGGGCAGGGTGTAGGACCCCTCCACTTT
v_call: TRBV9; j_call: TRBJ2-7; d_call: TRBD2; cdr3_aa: CASSSRTSGTPYEQYF; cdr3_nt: TGTGCCAGCAGCTCCCGGACTAGCGGGACCCCCTACGAGCAGTACTTC